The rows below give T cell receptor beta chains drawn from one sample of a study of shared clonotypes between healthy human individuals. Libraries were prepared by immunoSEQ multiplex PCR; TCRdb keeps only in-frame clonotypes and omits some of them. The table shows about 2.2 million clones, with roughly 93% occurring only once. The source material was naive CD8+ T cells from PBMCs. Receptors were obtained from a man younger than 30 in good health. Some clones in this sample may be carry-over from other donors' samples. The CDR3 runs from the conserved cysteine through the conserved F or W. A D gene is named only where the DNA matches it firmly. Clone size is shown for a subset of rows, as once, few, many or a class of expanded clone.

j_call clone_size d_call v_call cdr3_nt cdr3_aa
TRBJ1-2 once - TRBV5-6 TGTGCCAGCAGCTTGGCCTTCGAGAGTAACTATGGCTACACCTTC CASSLAFESNYGYTF
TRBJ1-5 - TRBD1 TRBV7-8 TGTGCCAGCAGCTCGGGACAGTACTCCAATCAGCCCCAGCATTTT CASSSGQYSNQPQHF
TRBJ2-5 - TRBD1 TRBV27 TGTGCCAGCAGTGCGGACAGGCAAGAGACCCAGTACTTC CASSADRQETQYF
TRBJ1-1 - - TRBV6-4 TGTGCCAGCAGTTCGGTGAACACTGAAGCTTTCTTT CASSSVNTEAFF
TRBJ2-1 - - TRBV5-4 TGTGCCAGCAGCTTGGGCGACCGAGCCTCATACAATGAGCAGTTCTTC CASSLGDRASYNEQFF
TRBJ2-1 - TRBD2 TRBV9 TGTGCCAGCAGCACGGGACTAGCGGGAAATGAGCAGTTCTTC CASSTGLAGNEQFF
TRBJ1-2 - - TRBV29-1 TGCAGCGTCGCCCCACAGGGTCCTGACTATGGCTACACCTTC CSVAPQGPDYGYTF
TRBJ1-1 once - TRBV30 TGTGCCTGGACCCTAGGGGATACTGAAGCTTTCTTT CAWTLGDTEAFF
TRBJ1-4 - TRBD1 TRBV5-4 TGTGCCAGCAGCACTGACAGGGGGCATGAAAAACTGTTTTTT CASSTDRGHEKLFF
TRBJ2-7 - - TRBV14 TGTGCCAGCAGCCAAGATTACGGGATCCCCTACGAGCAGTACTTC CASSQDYGIPYEQYF
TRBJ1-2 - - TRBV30 TGTGCCTGGGAGACAGTCGGTGACTATGGCTACACCTTC CAWETVGDYGYTF
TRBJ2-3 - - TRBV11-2 TGTGCCAGCAGCTTAGTGGTGGGGTTGGATACGCAGTATTTT CASSLVVGLDTQYF
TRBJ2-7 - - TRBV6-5 TGTGCCAGCACCCCCATATCGGGCAGCACCTACGAGCAGTACTTC CASTPISGSTYEQYF
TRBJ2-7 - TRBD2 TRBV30 TGTGCCTGGAGTGAGGGCCTAGCGGGGGCCTACGAGCAGTACTTC CAWSEGLAGAYEQYF
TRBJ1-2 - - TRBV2 TGTGCCAGCAGTGAGGCCCTGGAGCCTGGCTACACCTTC CASSEALEPGYTF
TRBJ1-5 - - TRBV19 TGTGCCAGTAGTATTGTACAGAATCAGCCCCAGCATTTT CASSIVQNQPQHF
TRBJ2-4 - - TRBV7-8 TGTGCCAGCAGCTATTACCGGGACCAAAACATTCAGTACTTC CASSYYRDQNIQYF
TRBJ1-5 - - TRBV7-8 TGTGCCAGCAGCTACTCCATGCCGGGATCTGATAGCAATCAGCCCCAGCATTTT CASSYSMPGSDSNQPQHF
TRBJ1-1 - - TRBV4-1 TGCGCCAGCAGCCCCGGAAATTCGGGCTCTGAAGCTTTCTTT CASSPGNSGSEAFF
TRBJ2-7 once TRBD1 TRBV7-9 TGTGCCAGCACCACGGGGGACAGGGCAGACGAGCAGTACTTC CASTTGDRADEQYF
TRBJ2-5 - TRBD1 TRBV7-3 TGTGCCAGCAGCTTACGACAGGGTGAGACCCAGTACTTC CASSLRQGETQYF
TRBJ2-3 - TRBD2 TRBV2 TGTGCCAGCAGTGAAGGGGCTAGCGGGAGGGCTAGCACAGATACGCAGTATTTT CASSEGASGRASTDTQYF
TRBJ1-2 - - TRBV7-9 TGTGCCAGCAGCTCTACGCGGGCCTCGACTAACTATGGCTACACCTTC CASSSTRASTNYGYTF
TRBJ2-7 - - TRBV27 TGTGCCAGCAGTTTACGAACCCCTTCTACCTACGAGCAGTACTTC CASSLRTPSTYEQYF
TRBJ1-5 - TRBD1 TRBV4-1 TGCGCCAGCAGCTACGGACAGGGGAATCAGCCCCAGCATTTT CASSYGQGNQPQHF
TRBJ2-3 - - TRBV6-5 TGTGCCAGCACCCAAGGGGGAGAGGGGACAGATACGCAGTATTTT CASTQGGEGTDTQYF
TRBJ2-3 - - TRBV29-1 TGCAGCGTTGAAGGCGGGTCCACAGATACGCAGTATTTT CSVEGGSTDTQYF
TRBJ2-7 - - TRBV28 TGTGCCAGCAGTTTCGAGGGGTATTCCTACGAGCAGTACTTC CASSFEGYSYEQYF
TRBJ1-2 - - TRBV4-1 TGCGCCAGCAGCCAAGATCGGGACACCTTTAACTATGGCTACACCTTC CASSQDRDTFNYGYTF
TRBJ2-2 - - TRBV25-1 TGTGCCAGCAGGGCTGAACCCGGGGGAAGCGGGACAGAGCTGTTTTTT CASRAEPGGSGTELFF